A selection of T cell receptor beta chains follows, all from one sample in a study of blood T cell repertoires in COVID-19. Some clones are missing from TCRdb's copy, which holds only in-frame ones; the method was immunoSEQ multiplex PCR. The sample lists fewer than 250,000 clones; 80% to 90% were seen once. Sequencing was carried out using PBMCs or T cells enriched from blood (not recorded which). Receptors were obtained from a woman aged 45-59 years who had been exposed to COVID-19. CDR3s leave out the opening cysteine and the closing phenylalanine or tryptophan. A row's size may be missing; if present it is once, few, many or a size class.

>TRBJ2-5|TRBV18|12|.
ASSPTGLSETQY
>TRBJ2-7|TRBV4-3|14|.
ASSQDLAGDSYEQY
>TRBJ2-5|TRBV28|12|.
ASSPGGVGETQY
>TRBJ1-1|TRBV5-1|12|.
ASSLTGSNTEAF
>TRBJ1-1|TRBV10-2|11|once
ASREIRNTEAF
>TRBJ2-7|TRBV7-6|11|.
ASSLNTAYEQY
>TRBJ1-2|TRBV5-1|13|.
ASSLAGSRNYGYT
>TRBJ1-3|TRBV18|15|.
ASSSRGQGVSGNTIY
>TRBJ1-2|TRBV24-1|11|once
ATRGGSTGGYT
>TRBJ1-1|TRBV7-8|16|.
ASSQATLKTAHNTEAF